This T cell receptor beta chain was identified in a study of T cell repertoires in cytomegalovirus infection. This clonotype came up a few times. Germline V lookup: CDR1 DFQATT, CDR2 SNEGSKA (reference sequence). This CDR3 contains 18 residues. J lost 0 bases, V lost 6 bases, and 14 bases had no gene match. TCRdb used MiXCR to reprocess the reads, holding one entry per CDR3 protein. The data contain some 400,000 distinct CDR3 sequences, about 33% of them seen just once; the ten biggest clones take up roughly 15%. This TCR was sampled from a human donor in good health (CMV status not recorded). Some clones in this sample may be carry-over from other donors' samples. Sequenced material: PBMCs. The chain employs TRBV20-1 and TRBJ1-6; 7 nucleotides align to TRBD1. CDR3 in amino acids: CSAVGREGASSYNSPLHF. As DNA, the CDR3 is TGCAGTGCAGTAGGGAGAGAGGGGGCTAGCTCCTATAATTCACCCCTCCACTTT.